These 14 T cell receptor beta chains came from one sample sequenced in a study of blood T cell repertoires in COVID-19. Clones were sequenced by immunoSEQ multiplex PCR, and TCRdb holds only the in-frame ones, with some missing. Here the sample spans around 120,000 clones, roughly 72% being singletons. Sequencing input: peripheral blood. The receptor source for this set is a man aged 80 or over with acute or convalescent COVID-19.

The chain is built from TRBV2 and TRBJ2-7, with a tentative D call TRBD1 (6 bases). Germline lookup yields CDR1 SNHLY and CDR2 FYNNEI. V gave up 7 bases and J gave up 7 bases, with 17 bases separating them. The CDR3 spans 13 residues. The CDR3 coding sequence is TGTGCCAGCAAAGAGGACAGCTCTCGAGAGCAGTACTTC. This encodes CASKEDSSREQYF.

In DNA, the CDR3 is TGTGCCAGCAGCCTATCACTAGCGGGAGGCCAGGAGACCCAGTACTTC. Its protein product is CASSLSLAGGQETQYF. This chain connects TRBV7-2 to TRBJ2-5, with 12 bases aligning to TRBD2. This CDR3 contains 16 residues. Germline V lookup: CDR1 SGHTA, CDR2 FQGNSA. The V gene end was trimmed by 5 bases and the J gene end by 5 bases; junction bases not matched to a gene: 9.

V gene TRBV19 combines with J gene TRBJ1-5; D ambiguous. Per germline, CDR1 LNHDA and CDR2 SQIVND (reference sequence). The V end lost 2 bases, the J end lost 0 bases, and 8 bases lay between the germline ends. The CDR3 is 15 residues long. This chain's CDR3 is CASSILHGSNQPQHF. Here the CDR3 DNA reads TGTGCCAGTAGTATATTGCACGGTAGCAATCAGCCCCAGCATTTT.

The chain combines TRBV6-5 with TRBJ2-7; D is uncertain. V lost 6 bases to trimming and J lost 0 bases, with 12 bases between them. CDR3 length: 14 amino acids. Germline CDR1 and CDR2: MNHEY and SVGAGI. CDR3 protein: CASSPRRSSYEQYF. CDR3 coding DNA: TGTGCCAGCAGCCCCCGACGGAGCTCCTACGAGCAGTACTTC.

This clone was seen more than once but under ten times. This chain connects TRBV2 to TRBJ2-7; 8 bases fit TRBD2. V shed 3 bases, J shed 6 bases, and the junction held 13 bases outside the gene matches. CDR1 is SNHLY and CDR2 is FYNNEI in the germline V gene. The CDR3 runs 16 residues. DNA for the CDR3: TGTGCCAGCAGTGAGCCGGCTAGCGGGTGGTTGGGCGAGCAGTACTTC. This translates into CASSEPASGWLGEQYF.

The chain carries TRBV7-2 and TRBJ2-3; 13 bases are a match to TRBD2. This CDR3 spans 16 amino acids. CDR1 and CDR2 from the germline V gene are SGHTA and FQGNSA. The ends lost 4 bases at V and 5 bases at J; junction bases unmatched: 6. CDR3 in DNA: TGTGCCAGCAGCTCGCTGACTAGCGGGAGGAGAGATACGCAGTATTTT. This codes for CASSSLTSGRRDTQYF.

The chain recombines TRBV18 with TRBJ1-2, with D uncertain. Deletions cut 2 bases from V and 2 bases from J, with 6 bases between. Germline V CDR1 and CDR2: KGHSH, LQKENI. This CDR3 spans 13 amino acids. The DNA of the CDR3 is TGTGCCAGCTCACCAGTCAGAAACTATGGCTACACCTTC. This codes for CASSPVRNYGYTF.

V and J are TRBV11-2 and TRBJ2-3; D remains ambiguous. CDR1 and CDR2 (germline): SGHAT, FQNNGV. CDR3 length: 16 amino acids. Trimming left V 1 base short and J 0 bases short, with 11 bases between. The CDR3 coding sequence is TGTGCCAGCAGCTTAGCTCGAAGAGAAAGCACAGATACGCAGTATTTT. Its translation: CASSLARRESTDTQYF. The variable domain in full, completed from reference TRBV11-2 and TRBJ2-3, reads EAGVAQSPRYKIIEKRQSVAFWCNPISGHATLYWYQQILGQGPKLLIQFQNNGVVDDSQLPKDRFSAERLKGVDSTLKIQPAKLEDSAVYLCASSLARRESTDTQYFGPGTRLTVL.

The V call is TRBV4-3, the J call TRBJ1-5; a possible D gene is TRBD1 (5 bases). V lost 3 bases and J 5 bases, leaving 20 bases between the germline ends. The CDR3 length is 17 residues. In germline, CDR1 is LGHNA, CDR2 YSLEER. Here the CDR3 reads CASSHLVGGLGDQPQHF. For the CDR3, the DNA is TGCGCCAGCAGCCACCTCGTCGGGGGTTTAGGGGATCAGCCCCAGCATTTT.

The chain links TRBV7-9 to TRBJ2-5; TRBD2 is a possible D gene (5 bases). The CDR3 runs to 13 residues. Trimming took off 7 bases at V and 4 bases at J, with 13 bases between the two ends. Germline V lookup: CDR1 SEHNR, CDR2 FQNEAQ (reference sequence). The CDR3 region is CASMSGVRETQYF. Here the CDR3 DNA reads TGTGCCAGCATGAGCGGAGTTCGAGAGACCCAGTACTTC.

This sequence joins TRBV6-5 and TRBJ1-6; no reliable D call. V lost 2 bases and J 7 bases, leaving 12 bases between the germline ends. CDR1 MNHEY and CDR2 SVGAGI come from the germline V gene. CDR3 size: 15 residues. DNA of the CDR3: TGTGCCAGCAGTTACCGTATAATGCGCAATTCACCCCTCCACTTT. Protein: CASSYRIMRNSPLHF.

This clone was counted at least ten times. The rearrangement links TRBV5-1 to TRBJ2-7; D possibly corresponds to TRBD1 (6 bases). The CDR3 contains 17 residues. Germline V gives CDR1 SGHRS, CDR2 YFSETQ. V gave up 0 bases and J gave up 4 bases, with 20 bases separating them. The CDR3 is CASSLASAQGIRYEQYF. CDR3 DNA sequence: TGCGCCAGCAGCTTGGCATCCGCCCAGGGGATCAGGTACGAGCAGTACTTC.

This clone has only a few counts. CDR3 sequence reads: CASSSAGESNTGELFF. CDR3 coding DNA: TGTGCCAGCTCATCTGCGGGGGAGTCTAACACCGGGGAGCTGTTTTTT. The rearrangement links TRBV18 to TRBJ2-2; 7 bases agree with TRBD2. Trimming cost V 5 bases and J 2 bases; bases outside gene matches: 8. From germline, CDR1 is KGHSH and CDR2 LQKENI. The CDR3 is made up of 16 amino acids. Full variable domain (outside the CDR3, taken from reference TRBV18 and TRBJ2-2): NAGVMQNPRHLVRRRGQEARLRCSPMKGHSHVYWYRQLPEEGLKFMVYLQKENIIDESGMPKERFSAEFPKEGPSILRIQQVVRGDSAAYFCASSSAGESNTGELFFGEGSRLTVL.

The chain recombines TRBV7-2 with TRBJ1-1; D is possibly TRBD1 (6 bases). Trimming cost V 5 bases and J 0 bases, with 13 bases left between them. Germline CDR1 is SGHTA and CDR2 is FQGNSA. The CDR3 contains 15 residues. This CDR3 reads CASSLGGGMNTEAFF. CDR3 nucleotides: TGTGCCAGCAGCCTTGGGGGGGGCATGAACACTGAAGCTTTCTTT.